The T cell receptor (beta chain) under discussion was sequenced for a study of blood T cell repertoires in COVID-19. This CDR3 comprises 15 residues. The V and J ends lost 3 bases and 4 bases, in that order; junction bases with no gene match: 7. Per the germline V gene, CDR1 is SGHTA and CDR2 is FQGNSA. Only in-frame clones appear in the TCRdb table, and some are missing; sequencing was by immunoSEQ multiplex PCR. Among 290,000 or so clones listed, approximately 78% were seen once. Cohort placement rested on clinical history that participants reported themselves. This chain links TRBV7-2 with TRBJ2-5; 8 bases agree with TRBD1. Sequences were obtained from PBMCs or T cells enriched from blood (not recorded which). This clonotype was obtained from a man in his forties who had been exposed to COVID-19. CDR3 sequence reads: CASSFRGLLRETQYF. The CDR3 DNA reads TGTGCCAGCAGCTTCAGGGGGCTTCTTCGAGAGACCCAGTACTTC.